The 31 T cell receptor beta chains below were found in one sample sequenced in a study of cytomegalovirus exposure and HLA in healthy donors. 60 Vbeta and 13 Jbeta primers were used in PCR. Here immunoSEQ multiplex PCR was the method, and the copy in TCRdb shows in-frame clones only, minus some. This sample has roughly 110,000 clones, with roughly 80% found just once. Sequences were obtained from PBMCs. These receptors all stem from a man in his fifties in good health and CMV-seronegative.

This sequence joins TRBV5-1 and TRBJ1-2, with 8 positions matching TRBD1. The junction had 9 bases not matched to a gene; V was cut back by 4 bases and J by 10 bases. The CDR3 spans 13 residues. Germline CDR1 reads SGHRS; CDR2 reads YFSETQ. In DNA, the CDR3 is TGCGCCAGCAGCCCCGGACAGGGATACGACTACACCTTC. Protein: CASSPGQGYDYTF.

This chain joins TRBV9 and TRBJ1-2; TRBD1 is a possible D gene (6 bases). The CDR3 is 15 residues long. The germline V and J ends were trimmed by 4 bases and 2 bases, with 15 bases remaining between them. Germline CDR1 is SGDLS and CDR2 is YYNGEE. This chain's CDR3 is CASSPRQASNYGYTF. The CDR3 nucleotides are TGTGCCAGCAGCCCGAGACAGGCCTCCAACTATGGCTACACCTTC.

V gene TRBV6-6 combines with J gene TRBJ1-5; TRBD1 matches 9 bases. Trimming at V came to 6 bases and at J to 3 bases, leaving 6 bases not matched to a gene. Germline CDR1 and CDR2: MNHNY and SVGAGI (reference sequence). This CDR3 is built from 15 residues. In nucleotides, the CDR3 is TGTGCCAGCAGCGAAAGACAGGGGGACAATCAGCCCCAGCATTTT. Amino acids: CASSERQGDNQPQHF.

This clone was found a few times. The chain joins TRBV7-2 to TRBJ1-5, with 10 positions matching TRBD1. The CDR3 has 16 residues. J was trimmed by 7 bases and V by 1 base; bases with no gene match: 7. Looked up from germline, CDR1 is SGHTA and CDR2 is FQGNSA. CDR3 residues: CASSLEGTGASQPQHF. Here the CDR3 DNA reads TGTGCCAGCAGCTTAGAGGGGACAGGGGCGTCGCAGCCCCAGCATTTT.

This clone was observed once. This rearrangement joins TRBV7-8 to TRBJ2-5; 9 bases are shared with TRBD2. The length of the CDR3 is 15 residues. The J segment lost 2 bases and the V segment lost 3 bases, leaving 4 bases of the junction unmatched. From germline, CDR1 is SGHVS and CDR2 FQNEAQ. The CDR3 spells CASSFLAGAQETQYF. The CDR3 region has the DNA TGTGCCAGCAGCTTTTTAGCGGGGGCACAAGAGACCCAGTACTTC.

This clone occurred a few times. The rearrangement uses TRBV6-6 and TRBJ1-4; D may be TRBD1 (5 bases). V was clipped by 5 bases and J by 7 bases, with 17 bases between them. The CDR3 sequence is 15 residues long. The V gene's germline CDR1 is MNHNY and CDR2 SVGAGI (reference sequence). CDR3 sequence reads: CASSNAGEGSEKLFF. The DNA for the CDR3 is TGTGCCAGCAGTAACGCGGGGGAAGGTAGTGAAAAACTGTTTTTT.

The chain recombines TRBV2 with TRBJ2-7, with 11 bases lining up with TRBD2. Germline-derived CDR1 and CDR2 are SNHLY and FYNNEI. CDR3 size: 17 residues. V lost 3 bases, J lost 3 bases, and 10 bases stayed unmatched. CDR3 amino acids: CASSESGGLAARYEQYF. For the CDR3, the DNA is TGTGCCAGCAGTGAGTCGGGGGGACTAGCGGCCCGCTACGAGCAGTACTTC.

CDR3 amino acids: CASRSGGGETQYF. CDR3 nucleotide sequence: TGTGCCAGTAGGAGCGGGGGTGGGGAGACCCAGTACTTC. The rearrangement links TRBV19 to TRBJ2-5; the match to TRBD2 covers 8 bases. CDR3 length equals 13 residues. The germline CDR1 and CDR2 sequences are LNHDA and SQIVND (reference sequence). The trim removed 6 bases at V and 5 bases at J, leaving 5 bases unmatched.

This chain links TRBV6-5 with TRBJ2-7, with a possible D match to TRBD1 (5 bases). V lost 5 bases and J lost 3, with 11 bases in between. CDR1 is MNHEY, CDR2 SVGAGI, per germline. CDR3 length: 13 amino acids. DNA for the CDR3: TGTGCCAGCAGTAGGGGTCCCCTCTACGAGCAGTACGTC. It translates to CASSRGPLYEQYV.

The sample holds a few counts of this clone. The rearrangement uses TRBV5-4 and TRBJ2-1; the match to TRBD2 covers 7 bases. The CDR3 has 13 residues. V was pared by 3 bases and J by 5 bases, with 2 bases of the junction left unmatched. Germline CDR1 reads SGHNT; CDR2 reads YYREEE (reference sequence). The CDR3 spells CASSWDYNNEQFF. CDR3 nucleotides: TGTGCCAGCAGCTGGGACTATAACAATGAGCAGTTCTTC.

J is TRBJ1-5 and V is TRBV27; tentatively, D is TRBD1 (5 bases). The CDR3 has 13 amino acids. V was trimmed by 2 bases and J by 4 bases, leaving 6 bases between them. CDR1 and CDR2 (germline): MNHEY, SMNVEV (reference sequence). CDR3 residues: CASSLDRNQPQHF. The CDR3 DNA follows: TGTGCCAGCAGTTTAGACAGAAATCAGCCCCAGCATTTT.

The chain uses TRBV28 and TRBJ1-1; D unclear. CDR1 and CDR2 (germline): MDHEN, SYDVKM. Trimming removed 5 bases from V and 0 bases from J, with 10 bases in between. CDR3 size: 14 residues. CDR3 DNA sequence: TGTGCCAGCAGTCCTCAGCGGATGAACACTGAAGCTTTCTTT. Translated, it gives CASSPQRMNTEAFF.

This clone turned up a few times. V and J are TRBV7-8 and TRBJ1-5; TRBD1 is a possible D gene (6 bases). V was trimmed by 7 bases and J by 1 base, leaving 17 bases between them. Germline V CDR1 and CDR2: SGHVS, FQNEAQ. The CDR3 extends over 16 amino acids. The DNA for the CDR3 is TGTGCCAGCACCTCGGGGGGCAGGGGAAGCAATCAGCCCCAGCATTTT. Protein: CASTSGGRGSNQPQHF.

This chain links TRBV28 with TRBJ1-5, with 8 bases lining up with TRBD1. There are 12 residues in the CDR3. The V and J ends lost 8 bases and 7 bases, in that order; junction bases with no gene match: 4. Germline CDR1 is MDHEN and CDR2 is SYDVKM. The CDR3 region has the DNA TGTGCCAGCGAAGACAGGGGCCAGCCCCAGCATTTT. Translating gives CASEDRGQPQHF.

V gene TRBV19 combines with J gene TRBJ2-5; a weak D match, TRBD2 (6 bases). V was clipped by 5 bases and J by 5 bases, with 18 bases between them. This CDR3 comprises 15 residues. CDR1 and CDR2 from the germline V gene are LNHDA and SQIVND (reference sequence). The DNA of the CDR3 is TGTGCCAGTAGTGTGGACTTGTCTGGGGGGGAGACCCAGTACTTC. This translates into CASSVDLSGGETQYF.

The sample holds one count of this clone. The chain joins TRBV7-6 to TRBJ1-6; no firm D call. Trimming removed 4 bases at V and 10 bases at J, with 8 bases between. Germline CDR1 reads SGHVS; CDR2 reads FNYEAQ. The CDR3 extends over 12 amino acids. The DNA for the CDR3 is TGTGCCAGCAGCTCCCAGGCGTCACCCCTCCACTTT. Translating gives CASSSQASPLHF.

The chain joins TRBV5-1 to TRBJ2-2, with 7 bases that match TRBD2. The germline gives CDR1 SGHRS, CDR2 YFSETQ. The CDR3 has 15 amino acids. V shed 2 bases and J 6 bases; nucleotides not matched to a gene: 7. CDR3: CASSFGTIDAGELFF. In nucleotides, the CDR3 is TGCGCCAGCAGCTTCGGGACTATCGACGCCGGGGAGCTGTTTTTT.

This chain connects TRBV5-1 to TRBJ1-1, with D possibly matching TRBD1 (6 bases). The CDR3 has 15 amino acids. V dropped 3 bases and J dropped 0 bases, with 12 bases sitting between them. CDR1 is SGHRS and CDR2 is YFSETQ in the germline V gene. The CDR3 loop is CASSSTGTLNTEAFF. The DNA for the CDR3 is TGCGCCAGCAGCTCAACCGGGACACTGAACACTGAAGCTTTCTTT.

The chain recombines TRBV7-3 with TRBJ2-5; D is uncertain. The CDR3 is 14 amino acids. Germline CDR1 and CDR2: SGHTA and FQGTGA. V gave up 2 bases and J gave up 5 bases, with 12 bases separating them. This chain's CDR3 is CASSLSPSVETQYF. In DNA form, the CDR3 reads TGTGCCAGCAGCTTATCGCCCAGCGTTGAGACCCAGTACTTC.

This sequence joins TRBV10-3 and TRBJ2-6; a weak D match, TRBD2 (6 bases). The CDR3 loop spans 21 amino acids. In germline, CDR1 is ENHRY, CDR2 SYGVKD. V lost 0 bases and J lost 1, with 22 bases in between. This chain's CDR3 is CAISESGLRGRDLSGANVLTF. In DNA, the CDR3 is TGTGCCATCAGTGAGTCGGGCCTGAGAGGCAGGGACTTATCTGGGGCCAACGTCCTGACTTTC.

This chain joins TRBV25-1 and TRBJ2-5; TRBD2 matches at 13 bases. The germline V gene encodes CDR1 MGHDK and CDR2 SYGVNS. The ends lost 5 bases at V and 2 bases at J; junction bases unmatched: 11. The CDR3 covers 18 residues. The CDR3, as DNA: TGTGCCAGCAGTCCCTCCTCCCCGGGACTAGCGGGGCAAGAGACCCAGTACTTC. Its protein is CASSPSSPGLAGQETQYF. Variable domain in full (rest from reference TRBV25-1 and TRBJ2-5): EADIYQTPRYLVIGTGKKITLECSQTMGHDKMYWYQQDPGMELHLIHYSYGVNSTEKGDLSSESTVSRIRTEHFPLTLESARPSHTSQYLCASSPSSPGLAGQETQYFGPGTRLLVL.

This clone was seen only a few times. The genes are TRBV4-2 and TRBJ2-1; 8 bases align to TRBD2. The J segment lost 12 bases and the V segment lost 1 base, leaving 11 bases of the junction unmatched. Germline CDR1 LGHNA, CDR2 YNFKEQ. The CDR3 loop spans 15 amino acids. In nucleotides, the CDR3 is TGTGCCAGCAGCCAAGTCCTGGGGGGCGGGGGGTGGCAGTTCTTC. This encodes CASSQVLGGGGWQFF.

The chain is built from TRBV6-5 and TRBJ2-1; the D gene is possibly TRBD2 (6 bases). Trimming took 3 bases from V and 3 from J, leaving 12 bases between them. Per the germline V gene, CDR1 is MNHEY and CDR2 is SVGAGI. The CDR3 runs to 15 residues. CDR3 bases: TGTGCCAGCAGTTATGTCCTCGGGGGCTACAATGAGCAGTTCTTC. It specifies CASSYVLGGYNEQFF.

The V and J genes are TRBV18 and TRBJ2-5; D is possibly TRBD2 (5 bases). In germline, CDR1 is KGHSH, CDR2 LQKENI. The CDR3 is 15 amino acids. V lost 0 bases and J 2 bases, leaving 10 bases between the germline ends. The CDR3 sequence: CASSPPGRTQETQYF. DNA for the CDR3: TGTGCCAGCTCACCACCCGGCAGGACTCAAGAGACCCAGTACTTC.

The J gene is TRBJ1-3, the V gene TRBV10-2; TRBD1 might be the D (5 bases). Germline lookup yields CDR1 WSHSY and CDR2 SAAADI. The V gene lost 6 bases and the J gene lost 7 bases, with 7 bases spanning the gap. CDR3 length: 11 residues. CDR3 sequence: CASRGANTIYF. The CDR3 DNA reads as TGCGCCAGCAGAGGGGCCAACACCATATATTTT.

The genes are TRBV19 and TRBJ1-2; D is ambiguous. The CDR3 sequence is 13 residues long. Germline CDR1 LNHDA, CDR2 SQIVND (reference sequence). With 3 bases removed from V and 8 bases from J, the gap between germline ends came to 13 bases. The CDR3 loop reads CASSMGAVWGYTF. The CDR3 nucleotides read TGTGCCAGTAGTATGGGAGCTGTCTGGGGCTACACCTTC. Looking up the rest from reference TRBV19 and TRBJ1-2 gives the full variable domain: DGGITQSPKYLFRKEGQNVTLSCEQNLNHDAMYWYRQDPGQGLRLIYYSQIVNDFQKGDIAEGYSVSREKKESFPLTVTSAQKNPTAFYLCASSMGAVWGYTFGSGTRLTVV.

V is TRBV6-5 and J is TRBJ1-1; D not certain. V was shortened by 8 bases and J by 4 bases, with 8 bases between the two germline ends. The CDR3 covers 11 residues. CDR1 and CDR2 from the germline V gene are MNHEY and SVGAGI. The CDR3 DNA follows: TGTGCCAGCCATGGAGGCACTGAAGCTTTCTTT. Amino acids: CASHGGTEAFF.

V gene TRBV6-5 combines with J gene TRBJ2-7, with TRBD1 as a possible D gene (5 bases). CDR1 MNHEY and CDR2 SVGAGI come from the germline V gene. This CDR3 contains 15 residues. Trimming removed 6 bases from V and 2 bases from J, with 17 bases in between. The CDR3 here is CASSLDRGRAYEQYV. In nucleotides, the CDR3 is TGTGCCAGCAGCTTGGATAGGGGCAGGGCCTACGAGCAGTACGTC.

The rearrangement links TRBV5-8 to TRBJ1-2, with TRBD1 as a possible D gene (5 bases). There are 15 residues in the CDR3. Germline CDR1 and CDR2: SGHTS and YDEGEE. The V and J ends lost 2 bases and 7 bases respectively, with 18 bases between them. The CDR3 reads CASSLGWGPTAGYTF. In nucleotides, the CDR3 is TGTGCCAGCAGCTTAGGGTGGGGCCCTACAGCTGGCTACACCTTC.

This rearrangement joins TRBV7-2 to TRBJ1-1; D remains ambiguous. Germline V CDR1 and CDR2: SGHTA, FQGNSA. V lost 2 bases and J 1 base, leaving 8 bases between the germline ends. The CDR3 runs to 14 residues. CDR3 nucleotide sequence: TGTGCCAGCAGCTTATCTAACCAGAACACTGAAGCTTTCTTT. The encoded protein is CASSLSNQNTEAFF.

The rearrangement uses TRBV18 and TRBJ2-1, with a tentative D call TRBD2 (6 bases). The CDR3 consists of 17 residues. Germline CDR1 and CDR2: KGHSH and LQKENI. V lost 5 bases and J lost 1, with 18 bases in between. CDR3 sequence (DNA): TGTGCCAGCTCAGACACTACTTCAGGGACTTCCTACAATGAGCAGTTCTTC. As protein: CASSDTTSGTSYNEQFF. Using reference TRBV18 and TRBJ2-1 for the parts outside the CDR3, the full variable domain is NAGVMQNPRHLVRRRGQEARLRCSPMKGHSHVYWYRQLPEEGLKFMVYLQKENIIDESGMPKERFSAEFPKEGPSILRIQQVVRGDSAAYFCASSDTTSGTSYNEQFFGPGTRLTVL.